The 21 T cell receptor beta chains below all came from one sample that was sequenced in a study of blood T cell repertoires in COVID-19. TCRdb's copy holds only in-frame clones and misses some; the assay was immunoSEQ multiplex PCR. Of over 65,000 clones listed, around 88% are singletons. Sequencing was done on a sample of peripheral blood. The receptors were sampled from an elderly man with COVID-19, enrolled during active disease.

This clone was found a few times. The chain couples TRBV6-5 to TRBJ2-7, with TRBD1 matching over 7 bases. V lost 6 bases, J lost 2 bases, and 4 bases stayed unmatched. The germline V gene has CDR1 MNHEY and CDR2 SVGAGI. The CDR3 runs to 13 residues. The CDR3 DNA sequence: TGTGCCAGCAGGAACAGGGGAGCCTACGAGCAGTACTTC. Its protein product is CASRNRGAYEQYF.

V gene TRBV5-6 combines with J gene TRBJ2-2; D is unresolved. The germline V gene has CDR1 SGHDT and CDR2 YYEEEE. V was pared by 0 bases and J by 1 base, with 4 bases between. The CDR3 is made up of 14 amino acids. CDR3 coding DNA: TGTGCCAGCAGCTTGGCAGGGAACACCGGGGAGCTGTTTTTT. Its protein is CASSLAGNTGELFF.

J is TRBJ2-3 and V is TRBV5-1, with 11 bases matching TRBD1. Trimming took 3 bases from V and 4 from J; bases not matched to a gene: 7. CDR1 SGHRS and CDR2 YFSETQ come from the germline V gene. This CDR3 is 16 amino acids long. This CDR3 is CASSSLDRGPADTQYF. CDR3 sequence (DNA): TGCGCCAGCAGCTCATTGGACAGGGGGCCAGCAGATACGCAGTATTTT. The full variable domain, rest sourced from reference TRBV5-1 and TRBJ2-3, is KAGVTQTPRYLIKTRGQQVTLSCSPISGHRSVSWYQQTPGQGLQFLFEYFSETQRNKGNFPGRFSGRQFSNSRSEMNVSTLELGDSALYLCASSSLDRGPADTQYFGPGTRLTVL.

This clone was detected only a few times. J is TRBJ2-1 and V is TRBV4-1; TRBD2 agrees at 12 bases. CDR3 size: 14 residues. V dropped 5 bases and J dropped 11; count of bases not matched to a gene: 7. Germline V gives CDR1 MGHRA, CDR2 YSYEKL. CDR3 sequence reads: CASSAGLAGLKQFF. The CDR3 nucleotides read TGCGCCAGCAGCGCCGGACTAGCGGGGCTAAAGCAGTTCTTC.

The chain has TRBV19 and TRBJ1-2; 11 bases map to TRBD1. Germline V lookup: CDR1 LNHDA, CDR2 SQIVND (reference sequence). The CDR3 contains 18 residues. After removal of 3 bases from V and 4 bases from J, the junction contained 13 bases not matched to a gene. The CDR3 loop reads CASSIFADRGRAVYGYTF. Written as DNA, the CDR3 is TGTGCCAGTAGTATCTTTGCGGACAGGGGGCGCGCAGTCTATGGCTACACCTTC. Supplemented by reference TRBV19 and TRBJ1-2, the full variable domain reads DGGITQSPKYLFRKEGQNVTLSCEQNLNHDAMYWYRQDPGQGLRLIYYSQIVNDFQKGDIAEGYSVSREKKESFPLTVTSAQKNPTAFYLCASSIFADRGRAVYGYTFGSGTRLTVV.

This clone was observed a few times. The chain has TRBV6-5 and TRBJ2-7; D perhaps matches TRBD1 (6 bases). CDR1 and CDR2 from the germline V gene are MNHEY and SVGAGI. CDR3 size: 16 residues. V dropped 2 bases and J dropped 2 bases, with 16 bases sitting between them. CDR3 bases: TGTGCCAGCAGTTACACCTCACAGGGTTCGACCTACGAGCAGTACTTC. Amino acid sequence: CASSYTSQGSTYEQYF.

The chain has TRBV2 and TRBJ2-7; D may be TRBD1 (6 bases). V was clipped by 10 bases and J by 1 base, with 11 bases between them. Germline V gene lookup returns CDR1 SNHLY and CDR2 FYNNEI. This CDR3 has 12 amino acids. CDR3 region: CAIRTESYEQYF. For the CDR3, the DNA is TGTGCCATCCGGACAGAGTCCTACGAGCAGTACTTC.

Of note for this clone: In the same sample, other DNA sequences code for this CDR3. The chain is built from TRBV5-1 and TRBJ1-1; D remains ambiguous. Germline V gene data show CDR1 as SGHRS and CDR2 as YFSETQ. This CDR3 comprises 13 residues. Trimming took off 1 base at V and 1 base at J, with 5 bases between the two ends. The CDR3 is CASSLTGNTEAFF. The CDR3, as DNA: TGCGCCAGCAGCTTGACTGGGAACACTGAAGCTTTCTTT.

V is TRBV6-4 and J is TRBJ2-7, with TRBD1 matching over 7 bases. Germline loops: CDR1 MRHNA, CDR2 SNTAGT. The junction had 5 bases not matched to a gene; V was cut back by 6 bases and J by 0 bases. This CDR3 is built from 14 residues. CDR3 in amino acids: CASSPDRSSYEQYF. For the CDR3, the DNA is TGTGCCAGCAGCCCGGACAGGAGCTCCTACGAGCAGTACTTC.

This chain links TRBV11-1 with TRBJ2-5; 11 bases match TRBD2. Unmatched junction bases numbered 2, after V lost 1 base and J lost 4 bases. Germline V gene data show CDR1 as SGHAT and CDR2 as FQDESV (reference sequence). This CDR3 is built from 15 residues. CDR3: CASSLGSGGVETQYF. The CDR3 bases are TGTGCCAGCAGCTTAGGTAGCGGGGGGGTAGAGACCCAGTACTTC. The full variable domain, in which reference TRBV11-1 and TRBJ2-5 provide the parts outside the CDR3, is EAEVAQSPRYKITEKSQAVAFWCDPISGHATLYWYRQILGQGPELLVQFQDESVVDDSQLPKDRFSAERLKGVDSTLKIQPAELGDSAMYLCASSLGSGGVETQYFGPGTRLLVL.

This chain connects TRBV11-2 to TRBJ1-1; a possible D gene is TRBD1 (5 bases). Trimming removed 1 base at V and 5 bases at J, with 14 bases between. Germline loops: CDR1 SGHAT, CDR2 FQNNGV. This CDR3 comprises 15 residues. The CDR3 nucleotides are TGTGCCAGCAGCTTAGGGGGGGGTTTACGGACTGAAGCTTTCTTT. Amino acid sequence: CASSLGGGLRTEAFF.

CDR3 nucleotides: TGTGCCAGCAGCCAAGATCCCCGGGACAGTTCATTTTATGGCTACACCTTC. Its translation: CASSQDPRDSSFYGYTF. The genes are TRBV3-1 (or the pseudogene TRBV3-2) and TRBJ1-2, with 7 positions matching TRBD1. The J segment lost 5 bases and the V segment lost 0 bases, leaving 12 bases of the junction unmatched. The CDR3 is 17 residues long. Per germline, CDR1 LGHDT and CDR2 YNNKEL (reference sequence).

This CDR3 reads CAIRPEYRGYDIQYF. The CDR3 nucleotides are TGTGCCATCAGGCCCGAGTACAGGGGCTACGACATTCAGTACTTC. The genes are TRBV10-3 and TRBJ2-4; TRBD1 matches 7 bases. Germline assignment: CDR1 ENHRY and CDR2 SYGVKD. Trimming removed 6 bases from V and 8 bases from J; junction bases left unmatched: 13. The CDR3 runs 15 residues.

The chain couples TRBV28 to TRBJ2-6; a possible D gene is TRBD2 (6 bases). V was cut by 4 bases and J by 15 bases, with 19 bases left in between. Looked up from germline, CDR1 is MDHEN and CDR2 is SYDVKM. The CDR3 consists of 14 residues. CDR3 loop: CASSWNGGRTALTF. Written as DNA, the CDR3 is TGTGCCAGCAGTTGGAACGGAGGGAGGACGGCCCTGACTTTC.

The V call is TRBV9, the J call TRBJ2-3; D is unresolved. The V end was cut by 0 bases, the J end by 5 bases, with 4 bases between. Germline V gives CDR1 SGDLS, CDR2 YYNGEE. CDR3 size: 12 residues. CDR3: CASSVARDTQYF. CDR3 coding DNA: TGTGCCAGCAGCGTAGCTCGAGATACGCAGTATTTT.

The CDR3 DNA reads as TGTGCCAGCAGGGGAGCAGGACAGGAAAATAGCAATCAGCCCCAGCATTTT. It translates to CASRGAGQENSNQPQHF. The V call is TRBV2, the J call TRBJ1-5, with 7 bases that match TRBD1. Germline V gives CDR1 SNHLY, CDR2 FYNNEI. This CDR3 comprises 17 residues. The V and J ends lost 6 bases and 0 bases, in that order; junction bases with no gene match: 11.

The rearrangement links TRBV4-2 to TRBJ1-3, with D unresolved. Germline loops: CDR1 LGHNA, CDR2 YNFKEQ. Trimming cost V 1 base and J 4 bases, with 11 bases left between them. The CDR3 length is 15 residues. CDR3 DNA sequence: TGTGCCAGCAGCCAAGTGGTCGGTGAAGGAAACACCATATATTTT. This codes for CASSQVVGEGNTIYF.

The J gene is TRBJ1-2, the V gene TRBV18; D is uncertain. V was clipped by 2 bases and J by 0 bases, with 7 bases between them. CDR1 is KGHSH and CDR2 is LQKENI in the germline V gene. The CDR3 loop spans 14 amino acids. This chain's CDR3 is CASSPGGTNYGYTF. The CDR3 DNA follows: TGTGCCAGCTCACCAGGCGGAACTAACTATGGCTACACCTTC. The complete variable domain, with remaining parts taken from reference TRBV18 and TRBJ1-2, reads NAGVMQNPRHLVRRRGQEARLRCSPMKGHSHVYWYRQLPEEGLKFMVYLQKENIIDESGMPKERFSAEFPKEGPSILRIQQVVRGDSAAYFCASSPGGTNYGYTFGSGTRLTVV.

This chain joins TRBV7-8 and TRBJ1-2; D is uncertain. CDR1 and CDR2 from the germline V gene are SGHVS and FQNEAQ. Trimming left V 1 base short and J 9 bases short, with 15 bases between. The CDR3 spans 14 residues. CDR3: CASSLGTVRLSYTF. The CDR3 nucleotides are TGTGCCAGCAGCTTAGGTACAGTGCGTTTGAGCTACACCTTC. The whole variable domain, filled in from reference TRBV7-8 and TRBJ1-2, reads GAGVSQSPRYKVAKRGQDVALRCDPISGHVSLFWYQQALGQGPEFLTYFQNEAQLDKSGLPSDRFFAERPEGSVSTLKIQRTQQEDSAVYLCASSLGTVRLSYTFGSGTRLTVV.

This clone is labeled medium-sized. This chain links TRBV4-2 with TRBJ2-7; D might be TRBD2 (7 bases). The germline V gene encodes CDR1 LGHNA and CDR2 YNFKEQ. V was cut by 4 bases and J by 3 bases, with 22 bases left in between. The CDR3 contains 17 residues. The CDR3 nucleotides read TGTGCCAGCAGCCTTCTCCCTGGAGGGGGGGAATTCTACGAGCAGTACTTC. Translated: CASSLLPGGGEFYEQYF.

This clone appeared a few times. The gene calls are TRBV19 and TRBJ1-1; D not certain. Germline assignment: CDR1 LNHDA and CDR2 SQIVND (reference sequence). V dropped 3 bases and J dropped 7 bases, with 15 bases sitting between them. The CDR3 length is 14 residues. The chain's CDR3 is CASSIVGRTGEAFF. In nucleotides, the CDR3 is TGTGCCAGTAGTATTGTAGGCAGAACGGGTGAAGCTTTCTTT. Together with reference TRBV19 and TRBJ1-1, the CDR3 gives the full variable domain: DGGITQSPKYLFRKEGQNVTLSCEQNLNHDAMYWYRQDPGQGLRLIYYSQIVNDFQKGDIAEGYSVSREKKESFPLTVTSAQKNPTAFYLCASSIVGRTGEAFFGQGTRLTVV.